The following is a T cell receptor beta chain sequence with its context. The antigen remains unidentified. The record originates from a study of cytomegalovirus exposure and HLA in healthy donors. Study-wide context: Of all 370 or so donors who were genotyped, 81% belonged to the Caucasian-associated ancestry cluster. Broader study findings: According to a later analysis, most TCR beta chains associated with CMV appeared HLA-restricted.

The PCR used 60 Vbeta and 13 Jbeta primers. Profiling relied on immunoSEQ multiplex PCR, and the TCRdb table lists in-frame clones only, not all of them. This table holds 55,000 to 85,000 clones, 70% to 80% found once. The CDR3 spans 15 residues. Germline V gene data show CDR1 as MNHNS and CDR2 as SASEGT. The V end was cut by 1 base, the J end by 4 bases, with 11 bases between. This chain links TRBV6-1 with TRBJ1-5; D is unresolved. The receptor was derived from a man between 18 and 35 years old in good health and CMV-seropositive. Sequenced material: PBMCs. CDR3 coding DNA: TGTGCCAGCAGTGAAGGCAGGAGGGAAAATCAGCCCCAGCATTTT. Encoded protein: CASSEGRRENQPQHF.